This T cell receptor (beta chain) was retrieved from a study of a mutant IDH1 vaccine in newly diagnosed glioma. CDR3 size: 12 residues. V lost 7 bases and J lost 0; bases outside the gene matches: 2. Germline assignment: CDR1 GTSNPN and CDR2 SVGIG (reference sequence). Time point reported: baseline, week 1 (first vaccination visit). Stated treatment: pre-vaccination baseline after standard-of-care therapy. Here immunoSEQ multiplex PCR was the method, and the copy in TCRdb shows in-frame clones only, minus some. Here the sample spans about 16,000 clones, 95% to 96% being singletons. This specimen was peripheral blood mononuclear cells (PBMCs), taken from a glioma patient treated with radiotherapy, temozolomide or both. This sequence joins TRBV30 and TRBJ1-1; 7 nucleotides agree with TRBD1. The receptor comes from a woman under 30 with glioma. Some clones in this sample may be carry-over from other donors' samples. CDR3 amino acids: CALDRVNTEAFF. The DNA for the CDR3 is TGTGCCTTAGACAGGGTGAACACTGAAGCTTTCTTT.